These 24 T cell receptor beta chains were sequenced from one sample in a study of CXCR3-negative and CXCR3-positive naive CD8 T cells. General study results and limits: More hydrophobic TRB CDR3s were found in CXCR3-positive naive cells than in CXCR3-negative naive cells.

No cognate antigen is known for these TCRs. 5' RACE with UMI labels generated the TRB cDNA libraries. TCRdb reprocessed the 5' RACE reads and keeps a single row for each CDR3 protein, giving no DNA. This sample's table has approximately 8,800 distinct CDR3 sequences. Material for sequencing was naive CXCR3+ CD8+ T cells from blood. Subset in this sample: CD45RO-CCR7+CD27+CD95- naive CD8+ T cells expressing CXCR3 (TNR3+). These receptors were taken from a human donor in good health. Some clones in this sample may be carry-over from other donors' samples.

The chain joins TRBV29-1 to TRBJ2-4; checking the TCRdb D call of TRBD1 is not possible without DNA. The CDR3 has 15 residues. CDR1 SQVTM and CDR2 ANQGSEA come from the germline V gene. CDR3 residues: CSVEVIGDTKNIQYF.

This clonotype is identified as medium-sized from frequency. The chain recombines TRBV29-1 with TRBJ1-1. This CDR3 comprises 14 residues. The germline CDR1 and CDR2 sequences are SQVTM and ANQGSEA. The CDR3 loop is CSVVGVGEWTEAFF.

This clonotype is called medium-sized based on its frequency. The rearrangement joins TRBV15 to TRBJ1-5; the TRBD1 assignment by TCRdb is unverifiable without DNA. Germline V CDR1 and CDR2: LNHNV, YYDKDF (reference sequence). The CDR3 is 15 residues long. CDR3 amino acids: CATSRSPGSNQPQHF.

J is TRBJ2-7 and V is TRBV19; the TCRdb D gene call, TRBD1, has no DNA to confirm it. Germline assignment: CDR1 LNHDA and CDR2 SQIVND (reference sequence). This CDR3 has 15 residues. Here the CDR3 reads CASTSGTGPPYEQYF.

This clonotype is labeled medium-sized based on frequency. The chain uses TRBV12-3 or TRBV12-4 and TRBJ2-1. The CDR3 has 12 residues. The CDR3 sequence is CASSFSVREQFF.

J is TRBJ2-3 and V is TRBV7-8. The CDR3 sequence is 17 residues long. Per the germline V gene, CDR1 is SGHVS and CDR2 is FQNEAQ. CDR3 sequence: CASSYRYVFGGTDTQYF.

The chain recombines TRBV5-1 with TRBJ2-5. This CDR3 has 12 residues. Germline V gene lookup returns CDR1 SGHRS and CDR2 YFSETQ. The CDR3 protein is CASSLVGETQYF.

The chain employs TRBV9 and TRBJ2-7; the D gene TCRdb calls, TRBD2, cannot be checked with no DNA. This CDR3 is 17 amino acids long. Germline CDR1 reads SGDLS; CDR2 reads YYNGEE. The CDR3 spells CASSASGTSGAFYEQYF. The entire variable domain, with the rest obtained from reference TRBV9 and TRBJ2-7, is as follows: DSGVTQTPKHLITATGQRVTLRCSPRSGDLSVYWYQQSLDQGLQFLIQYYNGEERAKGNILERFSAQQFPDLHSELNLSSLELGDSALYFCASSASGTSGAFYEQYFGPGTRLTVT.

The rearrangement joins TRBV20-1 to TRBJ2-1. The germline gives CDR1 DFQATT, CDR2 SNEGSKA (reference sequence). There are 14 residues in the CDR3. This CDR3 is CSARLGSSYNEQFF.

This clonotype is labeled medium-sized (0.01 to 0.1%) based on frequency. The rearrangement uses TRBV2 and TRBJ2-7; the TRBD1 assignment by TCRdb is unverifiable without DNA. The CDR3 contains 15 residues. CDR1 is SNHLY and CDR2 is FYNNEI in the germline V gene. This CDR3 reads CASSGPTGTGREQYF.

The J gene is TRBJ2-7, the V gene TRBV29-1; TCRdb designates TRBD1, a call that cannot be tested without DNA. Germline V CDR1 and CDR2: SQVTM, ANQGSEA. This CDR3 contains 15 residues. The CDR3 sequence: CSVEDLAGQIYEQYF.

The V call is TRBV6-5, the J call TRBJ1-3; the D call of TRBD1 rests on TCRdb alone, since no DNA is present to check it. Germline CDR1 reads MNHEY; CDR2 reads SVGAGI. CDR3 length equals 15 residues. CDR3 residues: CASSLGQYSGNTIYF.

The chain is built from TRBV3-1 and TRBJ2-3; without DNA, the TCRdb call of TRBD1 cannot be checked. The CDR3 has 15 residues. Germline V gene data show CDR1 as LGHDT and CDR2 as YNNKEL (reference sequence). The CDR3 spells CASSQYGASTDTQYF.

The rearrangement joins TRBV4-2 to TRBJ2-1; as DNA is missing, the TRBD2 call by TCRdb cannot be tested. Germline V gene sequence: CDR1 LGHNA, CDR2 YNFKEQ. CDR3 length: 16 amino acids. CDR3 sequence reads: CASSQTSGRTYNEQFF.

The chain links TRBV10-3 to TRBJ1-2; TCRdb picks TRBD1, but there is no DNA to check that call. The CDR3 runs 14 residues. The germline CDR1 and CDR2 sequences are ENHRY and SYGVKD. Here the CDR3 reads CAISDRDSLYGYTF.

This chain uses TRBV29-1 with TRBJ1-1. This CDR3 contains 11 residues. Germline V gene lookup returns CDR1 SQVTM and CDR2 ANQGSEA. The CDR3 sequence is CSVPYRTEAFF.

Judged by frequency, this clonotype is medium-sized (0.01 to 0.1%). The chain links TRBV6-6 to TRBJ2-1; TCRdb lists TRBD1, though no DNA is available to test this call. The CDR3 is 14 amino acids. From germline, CDR1 is MNHNY and CDR2 SVGAGI (reference sequence). This CDR3 is CASSEGSRYNEQFF.

According to its frequency, this clonotype is medium-sized. The V and J genes are TRBV11-2 and TRBJ2-1; TCRdb indicates TRBD2, and absent DNA this call remains unverified. The CDR3 is made up of 18 amino acids. The germline gives CDR1 SGHAT, CDR2 FQNNGV. CDR3 region: CASSLSPGLAPSYNEQFF.

This chain joins TRBV29-1 and TRBJ2-1; the D gene TCRdb calls, TRBD2, cannot be checked with no DNA. The CDR3 consists of 15 residues. Germline CDR1 and CDR2: SQVTM and ANQGSEA. This chain's CDR3 is CSVEGLDSSYNERFF.

This clonotype is deemed medium-sized by its frequency. This sequence joins TRBV28 and TRBJ1-5; TCRdb reports TRBD1, a call that lacks DNA to check it against. The V gene's germline CDR1 is MDHEN and CDR2 SYDVKM. This CDR3 contains 19 residues. CDR3 sequence: CASSSGQGARYVSNQPQHF.

The chain combines TRBV3-1 with TRBJ2-3; there is no DNA to check the TCRdb D call of TRBD1. The CDR3 sequence is 16 residues long. The germline CDR1 and CDR2 sequences are LGHDT and YNNKEL (reference sequence). The CDR3 loop is CASSRLDTGTADTQYF.

The J gene is TRBJ2-7, the V gene TRBV29-1; TCRdb proposes TRBD2, but this gene call is untestable without DNA. The V gene's germline CDR1 is SQVTM and CDR2 ANQGSEA. CDR3 length: 14 amino acids. CDR3 loop: CSVEGVRTIYEQYF.

The chain joins TRBV4-1 to TRBJ1-2; TCRdb names TRBD1, which stays unverified in the absence of DNA. Germline V gene lookup returns CDR1 MGHRA and CDR2 YSYEKL. The CDR3 is 14 amino acids. CDR3 protein: CASSQGGSGYGYTF.

The chain employs TRBV7-9 and TRBJ2-1; TCRdb reports TRBD1, a call that lacks DNA to check it against. Germline CDR1 reads SEHNR; CDR2 reads FQNEAQ (reference sequence). There are 18 residues in the CDR3. The CDR3 loop is CASSLELGGRPSYNEQFF.